Shown below are 18 T cell receptor beta chains from a single sample sequenced in a study of beta chain features in type 1 diabetes. These TCRs are of unknown antigen specificity. Reverse transcribing all isolated RNA meant expressed TCRB transcripts were sequenced. Method: immunoSEQ multiplex PCR; TCRdb's copy keeps in-frame clones and lacks some. The sample consists of 500,000 to 800,000 clones, about an eighth of them appearing once. Study conclusions and caveats: Patients with Type 1 diabetes showed moderately but significantly shorter TCRB CDR3s in all four CD4+ subsets.

Sequenced input: naive CD4+ T cells from blood. These receptors were collected from a man aged 25 to 40 with type 1 diabetes.

This clone was seen more than once but under ten times. The chain carries TRBV6-1 and TRBJ2-1, with 10 bases aligning to TRBD1. With V trimmed by 8 bases and J by 4 bases, 5 bases remained unmatched. The CDR3 is 14 residues long. Per the germline V gene, CDR1 is MNHNS and CDR2 is SASEGT. Here the CDR3 DNA reads TGTGCCAGCCCTGGGGGACAGGGGTACAATGAGCAGTTCTTC. This gives the protein CASPGGQGYNEQFF.

The gene calls are TRBV9 and TRBJ1-6; 7 nucleotides align to TRBD1. CDR3 length: 14 residues. Trimming took 0 bases from V and 14 from J; bases not matched to a gene: 8. Germline CDR1 and CDR2: SGDLS and YYNGEE. CDR3 loop: CASSVVEGAEALHF. The CDR3 DNA sequence: TGTGCCAGCAGCGTAGTTGAGGGGGCGGAGGCCCTCCACTTT.

This clone was seen only a few times. The chain employs TRBV7-2 and TRBJ1-5; D possibly corresponds to TRBD1 (5 bases). CDR1 and CDR2 (germline): SGHTA, FQGNSA. The CDR3 contains 15 residues. Trimming removed 0 bases from V and 2 bases from J, with 8 bases in between. CDR3 coding DNA: TGTGCCAGCAGCTTAGCGACGGGGGGCAATCAGCCCCAGCATTTT. Residues: CASSLATGGNQPQHF.

The V gene is TRBV18, the J gene TRBJ2-7; the D gene is possibly TRBD1 (5 bases). CDR1 KGHSH and CDR2 LQKENI come from the germline V gene. The germline V and J ends were trimmed by 2 bases and 6 bases, with 11 bases remaining between them. The CDR3 spans 13 residues. This CDR3 is CASSPKGHSEQYF. The DNA for the CDR3 is TGTGCCAGCTCACCAAAGGGGCATTCCGAGCAGTACTTC.

This clone appeared a few times. This sequence joins TRBV29-1 and TRBJ1-2, with D hard to call. With 3 bases removed from V and 7 bases from J, the gap between germline ends came to 12 bases. The germline CDR1 and CDR2 sequences are SQVTM and ANQGSEA. The CDR3 extends over 12 amino acids. CDR3 loop: CSVDLTATGYTF. The CDR3 bases are TGCAGCGTTGACCTAACAGCTACTGGCTACACCTTC.

Only a few counts were recorded for this clone. The chain is built from TRBV27 and TRBJ1-5; no definite D call. The germline gives CDR1 MNHEY, CDR2 SMNVEV (reference sequence). The CDR3 extends over 12 amino acids. Trimming left V 5 bases short and J 6 bases short, with 8 bases between. The CDR3 DNA reads as TGTGCCAGCAGTCCCCTAGGTCAGCCCCAGCATTTT. Protein sequence: CASSPLGQPQHF.

This chain uses TRBV25-1 with TRBJ1-6; TRBD1 matches 9 bases. V trimming: 6 bases; J trimming: 6 bases; junction bases outside the gene matches: 3. The CDR3 runs 14 residues. The germline CDR1 and CDR2 sequences are MGHDK and SYGVNS. CDR3 in DNA: TGTGCCAGCAGGGGGGACAGGGCTAATTCACCCCTCCACTTT. It codes for CASRGDRANSPLHF.

V is TRBV11-3 and J is TRBJ1-2; 7 nucleotides line up with TRBD1. The junction had 12 bases not matched to a gene; V was cut back by 6 bases and J by 8 bases. Germline-derived CDR1 and CDR2 are SGHNT and YENEEA. This CDR3 spans 14 amino acids. As DNA, the CDR3 is TGTGCCAGCAGAAAAACAGGGGTCCTCGGCGGCTACACCTTC. This sequence encodes CASRKTGVLGGYTF. The full variable domain, rest sourced from reference TRBV11-3 and TRBJ1-2, is EAGVVQSPRYKIIEKKQPVAFWCNPISGHNTLYWYLQNLGQGPELLIRYENEEAVDDSQLPKDRFSAERLKGVDSTLKIQPAELGDSAVYLCASRKTGVLGGYTFGSGTRLTVV.

The rearrangement joins TRBV9 to TRBJ2-7; no clear D. Germline CDR1 SGDLS, CDR2 YYNGEE. Trimming left V 0 bases short and J 5 bases short, with 12 bases between. The CDR3 length is 14 residues. The CDR3 sequence is CASSVGLLLHEQYF. The CDR3 nucleotides are TGTGCCAGCAGCGTAGGGCTCCTACTCCACGAGCAGTACTTC.

V usage is TRBV4-2 and J usage is TRBJ1-2, with D perhaps matching TRBD1 (5 bases). There are 14 residues in the CDR3. Per germline, CDR1 LGHNA and CDR2 YNFKEQ. V was clipped by 0 bases and J by 6 bases, with 11 bases between them. The CDR3 DNA follows: TGTGCCAGCAGCCAAGAATCCAGGGTAAATGGCTACACCTTC. Protein sequence: CASSQESRVNGYTF.

The V call is TRBV7-2, the J call TRBJ2-7; D is uncertain. Germline V gene data show CDR1 as SGHTA and CDR2 as FQGNSA. V lost 6 bases and J 4 bases, leaving 13 bases between the germline ends. CDR3 length: 13 amino acids. CDR3 nucleotides: TGTGCCAGCAGACAATCCTCAACTTACGAGCAGTACTTC. It yields the protein CASRQSSTYEQYF.

The chain combines TRBV7-2 with TRBJ2-1; 9 nucleotides agree with TRBD1. CDR3 length: 15 amino acids. Germline assignment: CDR1 SGHTA and CDR2 FQGNSA. V lost 2 bases and J lost 5; bases outside the gene matches: 4. The CDR3 coding sequence is TGTGCCAGCAGCTTATTGGGGACAGGGAACAATGAGCAGTTCTTC. This gives the protein CASSLLGTGNNEQFF.

This chain connects TRBV14 to TRBJ1-5; a weak D match, TRBD1 (5 bases). This CDR3 region has 14 residues. The germline V gene has CDR1 SGHDN and CDR2 FVKESK. Trimming stripped 4 bases from V and 7 bases from J, with 14 bases between. The CDR3 DNA reads as TGTGCCAGCAGCCCCTCGAAAAGGGGCCAGCCCCAGCATTTT. This sequence encodes CASSPSKRGQPQHF.

The rearrangement links TRBV9 to TRBJ1-2, with D uncertain. The germline CDR1 and CDR2 sequences are SGDLS and YYNGEE. This CDR3 spans 16 amino acids. V was clipped by 1 base and J by 0 bases, with 13 bases between them. The CDR3 coding sequence is TGTGCCAGCAGCGTAACGGTGGGCCGCGCTAACTATGGCTACACCTTC. Translation gives CASSVTVGRANYGYTF.

The genes are TRBV18 and TRBJ2-5, with D possibly TRBD1 on 6 matching bases. This CDR3 contains 14 residues. Trimming cost V 3 bases and J 5 bases, with 13 bases left between them. Germline CDR1 is KGHSH and CDR2 is LQKENI. This CDR3 reads CASSPSNREETQYF. The CDR3 DNA reads TGTGCCAGCTCACCGTCTAACAGGGAGGAGACCCAGTACTTC.

Only a few counts were recorded for this clone. The chain is built from TRBV7-9 and TRBJ2-7, with TRBD2 as a possible D gene (6 bases). This CDR3 is 12 amino acids long. V gave up 5 bases and J gave up 3 bases, with 8 bases separating them. Germline values: CDR1 SEHNR, CDR2 FQNEAQ (reference sequence). The CDR3 coding sequence is TGTGCCAGCAGCCGGGAGAACTACGAGCAGTACTTC. As protein: CASSRENYEQYF.

This clone was observed a few times. The V call is TRBV11-3, the J call TRBJ2-3; D may correspond to TRBD1 or TRBD2 (5 bases each). The CDR3 has 15 residues. Germline values: CDR1 SGHNT, CDR2 YENEEA. Trimming left V 5 bases short and J 1 base short, with 13 bases between. CDR3 residues: CASSRGAVGTDTQYF. DNA of the CDR3: TGTGCCAGCAGCCGAGGGGCAGTTGGCACAGATACGCAGTATTTT.

J is TRBJ2-5 and V is TRBV5-1; D possibly uses TRBD1 or TRBD2 (5 bases each). Germline V gene data show CDR1 as SGHRS and CDR2 as YFSETQ. Trimming shortened V by 1 base and J by 5 bases, and 12 bases separated the two germline ends. The CDR3 consists of 14 residues. Here the CDR3 DNA reads TGCGCCAGCAGCTTGAGGATTGAGGGGGAGACCCAGTACTTC. Translating it yields CASSLRIEGETQYF. Full variable domain (remainder filled in from reference TRBV5-1 and TRBJ2-5): KAGVTQTPRYLIKTRGQQVTLSCSPISGHRSVSWYQQTPGQGLQFLFEYFSETQRNKGNFPGRFSGRQFSNSRSEMNVSTLELGDSALYLCASSLRIEGETQYFGPGTRLLVL.